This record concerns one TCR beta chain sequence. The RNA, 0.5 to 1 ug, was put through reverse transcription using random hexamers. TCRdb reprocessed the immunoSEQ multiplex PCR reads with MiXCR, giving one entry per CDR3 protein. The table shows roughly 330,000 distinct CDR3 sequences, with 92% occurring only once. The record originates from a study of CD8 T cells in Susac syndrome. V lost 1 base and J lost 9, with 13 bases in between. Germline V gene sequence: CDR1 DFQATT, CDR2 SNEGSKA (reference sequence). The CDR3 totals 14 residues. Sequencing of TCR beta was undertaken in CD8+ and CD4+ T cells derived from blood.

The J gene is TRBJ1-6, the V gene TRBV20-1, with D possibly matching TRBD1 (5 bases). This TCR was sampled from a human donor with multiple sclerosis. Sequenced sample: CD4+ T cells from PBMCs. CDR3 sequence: CSARALDGGSPLHF. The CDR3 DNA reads TGCAGTGCTAGAGCCTTGGACGGGGGTTCACCCCTCCACTTT.